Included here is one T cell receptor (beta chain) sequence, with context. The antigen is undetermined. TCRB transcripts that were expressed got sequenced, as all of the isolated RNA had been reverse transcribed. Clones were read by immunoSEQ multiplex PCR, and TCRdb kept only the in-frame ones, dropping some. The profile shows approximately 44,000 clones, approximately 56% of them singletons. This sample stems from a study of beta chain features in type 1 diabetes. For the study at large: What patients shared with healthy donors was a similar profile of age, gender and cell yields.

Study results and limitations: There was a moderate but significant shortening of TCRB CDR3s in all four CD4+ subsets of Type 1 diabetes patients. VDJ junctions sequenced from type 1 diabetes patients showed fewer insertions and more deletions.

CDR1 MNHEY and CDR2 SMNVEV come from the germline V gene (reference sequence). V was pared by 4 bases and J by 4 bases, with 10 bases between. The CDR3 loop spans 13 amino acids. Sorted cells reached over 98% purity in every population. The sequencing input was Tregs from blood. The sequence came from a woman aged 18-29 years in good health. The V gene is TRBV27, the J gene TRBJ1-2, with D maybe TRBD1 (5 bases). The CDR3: CASSYTGRYGYTF. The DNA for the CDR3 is TGTGCCAGCAGTTATACAGGTCGCTATGGCTACACCTTC.